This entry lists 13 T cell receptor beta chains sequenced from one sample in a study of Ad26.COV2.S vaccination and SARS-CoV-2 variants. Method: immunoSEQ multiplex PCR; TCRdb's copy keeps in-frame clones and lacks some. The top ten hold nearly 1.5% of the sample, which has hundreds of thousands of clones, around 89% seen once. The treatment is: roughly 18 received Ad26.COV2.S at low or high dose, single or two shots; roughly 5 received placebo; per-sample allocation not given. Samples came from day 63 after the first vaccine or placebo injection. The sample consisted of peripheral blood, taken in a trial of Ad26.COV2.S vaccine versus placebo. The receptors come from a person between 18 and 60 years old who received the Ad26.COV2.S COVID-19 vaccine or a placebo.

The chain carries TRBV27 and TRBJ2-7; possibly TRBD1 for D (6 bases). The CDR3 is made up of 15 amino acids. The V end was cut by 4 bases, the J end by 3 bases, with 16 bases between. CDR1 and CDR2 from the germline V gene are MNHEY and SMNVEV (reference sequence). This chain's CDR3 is CASSYRDTGGYEQYF. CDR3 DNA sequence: TGTGCCAGCAGTTATCGGGACACCGGAGGCTACGAGCAGTACTTC.

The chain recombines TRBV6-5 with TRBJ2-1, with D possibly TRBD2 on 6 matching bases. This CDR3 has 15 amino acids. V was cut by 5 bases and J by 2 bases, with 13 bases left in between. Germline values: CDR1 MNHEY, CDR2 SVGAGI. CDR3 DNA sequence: TGTGCCAGCAGTAGCCCCGGGGGAGCCTACAATGAGCAGTTCTTC. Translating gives CASSSPGGAYNEQFF.

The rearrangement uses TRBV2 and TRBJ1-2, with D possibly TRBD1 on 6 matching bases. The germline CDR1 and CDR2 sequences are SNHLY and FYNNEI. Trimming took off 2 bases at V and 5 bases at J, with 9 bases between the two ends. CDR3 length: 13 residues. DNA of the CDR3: TGTGCCAGCAGTGAACCGCAGGGGTATGGCTACACCTTC. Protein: CASSEPQGYGYTF.

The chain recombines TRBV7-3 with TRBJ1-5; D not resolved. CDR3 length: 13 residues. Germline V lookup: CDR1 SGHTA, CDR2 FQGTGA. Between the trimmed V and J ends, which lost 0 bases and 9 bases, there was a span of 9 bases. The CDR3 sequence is CASSLTSGGPQHF. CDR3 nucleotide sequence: TGTGCCAGCAGCTTAACGAGCGGAGGGCCCCAGCATTTT.

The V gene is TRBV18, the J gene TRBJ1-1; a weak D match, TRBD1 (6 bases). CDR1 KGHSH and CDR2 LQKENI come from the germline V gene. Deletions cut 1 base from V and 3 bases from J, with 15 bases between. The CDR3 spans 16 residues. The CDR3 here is CASSPQAGARDTEAFF. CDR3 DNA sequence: TGTGCCAGCTCACCACAGGCAGGGGCCCGGGACACTGAAGCTTTCTTT.

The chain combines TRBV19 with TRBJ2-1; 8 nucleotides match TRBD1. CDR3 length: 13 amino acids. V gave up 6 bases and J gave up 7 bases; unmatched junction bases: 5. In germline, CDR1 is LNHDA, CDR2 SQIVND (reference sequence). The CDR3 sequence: CASSDRGWNEQFF. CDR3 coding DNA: TGTGCCAGTAGCGACAGGGGTTGGAATGAGCAGTTCTTC.

In nucleotides, the CDR3 is TGTGCCACCAGTGATTTTGGGACTAGTGGCACCGGGGAGCTGTTTTTT. It specifies CATSDFGTSGTGELFF. The chain is built from TRBV24-1 and TRBJ2-2, with 8 bases aligning to TRBD2. Per the germline V gene, CDR1 is KGHDR and CDR2 is SFDVKD. The CDR3 covers 16 residues. J gave up 4 bases and V 1 base, and 4 bases lay outside the gene matches.

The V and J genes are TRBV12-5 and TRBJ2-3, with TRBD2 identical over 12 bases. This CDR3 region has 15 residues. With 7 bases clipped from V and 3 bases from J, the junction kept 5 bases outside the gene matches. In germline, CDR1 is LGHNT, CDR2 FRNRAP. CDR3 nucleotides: TGTGCTAGTGCTCCCGGGACTAGCGGGACAGATACGCAGTATTTT. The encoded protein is CASAPGTSGTDTQYF.

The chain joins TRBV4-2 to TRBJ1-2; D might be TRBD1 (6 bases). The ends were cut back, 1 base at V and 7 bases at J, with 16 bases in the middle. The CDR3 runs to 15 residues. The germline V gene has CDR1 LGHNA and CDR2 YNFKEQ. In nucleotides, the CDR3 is TGTGCCAGCAGCCAAGCGGCGGGGGCGCTTCGTGGCTACACCTTC. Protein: CASSQAAGALRGYTF.

For the CDR3, the DNA is TGTGCCACCAGTGATGCCGGGACAGGCAGCAATCAGCCCCAGCATTTT. Residues: CATSDAGTGSNQPQHF. This chain links TRBV24-1 with TRBJ1-5; 8 bases align to TRBD1. V dropped 3 bases and J dropped 1; count of bases not matched to a gene: 4. The CDR3 spans 16 residues. The V gene's germline CDR1 is KGHDR and CDR2 SFDVKD.

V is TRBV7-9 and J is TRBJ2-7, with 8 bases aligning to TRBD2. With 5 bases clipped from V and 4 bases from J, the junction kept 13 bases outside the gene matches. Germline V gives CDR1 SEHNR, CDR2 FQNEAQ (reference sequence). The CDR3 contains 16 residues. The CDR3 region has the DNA TGTGCCAGCAGCCCCCTTGGAAGCGGGAGATCTTACGAGCAGTACTTC. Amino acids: CASSPLGSGRSYEQYF. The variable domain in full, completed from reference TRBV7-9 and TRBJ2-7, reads DTGVSQNPRHKITKRGQNVTFRCDPISEHNRLYWYRQTLGQGPEFLTYFQNEAQLEKSRLLSDRFSAERPKGSFSTLEIQRTEQGDSAMYLCASSPLGSGRSYEQYFGPGTRLTVT.

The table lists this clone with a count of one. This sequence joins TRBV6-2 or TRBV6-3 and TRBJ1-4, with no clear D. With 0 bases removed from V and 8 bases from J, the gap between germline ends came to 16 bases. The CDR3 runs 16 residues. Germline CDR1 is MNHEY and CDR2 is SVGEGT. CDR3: CASSYSKGGRDEKLFF. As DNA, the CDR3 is TGTGCCAGCAGTTACTCGAAAGGAGGGCGTGACGAAAAACTGTTTTTT.

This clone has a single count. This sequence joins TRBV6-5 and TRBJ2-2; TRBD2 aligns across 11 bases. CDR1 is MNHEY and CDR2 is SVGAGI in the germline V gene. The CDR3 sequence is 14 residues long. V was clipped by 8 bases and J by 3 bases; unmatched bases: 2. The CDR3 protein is CASGLAGHTGELFF. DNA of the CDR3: TGTGCCAGCGGACTAGCGGGTCACACCGGGGAGCTGTTTTTT.